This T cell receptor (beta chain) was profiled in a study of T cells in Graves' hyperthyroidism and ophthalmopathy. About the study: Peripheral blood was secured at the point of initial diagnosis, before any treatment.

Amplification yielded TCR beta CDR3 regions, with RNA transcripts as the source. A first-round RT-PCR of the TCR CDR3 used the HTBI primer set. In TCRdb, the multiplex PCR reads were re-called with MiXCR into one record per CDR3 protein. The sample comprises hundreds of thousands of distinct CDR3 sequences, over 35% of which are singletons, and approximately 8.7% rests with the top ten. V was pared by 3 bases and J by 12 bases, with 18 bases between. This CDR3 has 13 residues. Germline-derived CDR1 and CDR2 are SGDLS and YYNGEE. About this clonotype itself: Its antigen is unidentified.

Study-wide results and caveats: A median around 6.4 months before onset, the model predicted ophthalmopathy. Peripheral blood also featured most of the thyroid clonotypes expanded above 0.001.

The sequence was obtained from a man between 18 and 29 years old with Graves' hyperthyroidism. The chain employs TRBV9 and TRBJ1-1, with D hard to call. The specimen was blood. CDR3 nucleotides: TGTGCCAGCAGCGCCAGCGAAGGGTTAGCATCTTTCTTT. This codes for CASSASEGLASFF.